These 22 T cell receptor beta chains originate from one sample sequenced in a study of T cells in Graves' hyperthyroidism and ophthalmopathy. It was RNA transcripts that yielded the amplified TCR beta CDR3 regions. HTBI primers drove first-round RT-PCR of the TCR CDR3. TCRdb re-called the multiplex PCR reads through MiXCR, storing one row per CDR3 protein. Among a few hundred thousand distinct CDR3 sequences listed, 16% were seen once. Sequencing was carried out using blood. The receptors stem from a woman in her thirties with Graves' ophthalmopathy.

This clonotype was detected only a few times. This chain connects TRBV6-2 or TRBV6-3 to TRBJ2-7, with TRBD1 as a possible D gene (6 bases). Germline values: CDR1 MNHEY, CDR2 SVGEGT. This CDR3 is 13 amino acids long. Trimming took 10 bases from V and 4 from J, leaving 17 bases between them. The DNA of the CDR3 is TGTGCCACCAAGCGGACAGCTGATTACGAGCAGTACTTC. Its translation is CATKRTADYEQYF.

The chain recombines TRBV6-5 with TRBJ2-7; tentative D call: TRBD1 (5 bases). Looked up from germline, CDR1 is MNHEY and CDR2 is SVGAGI. The CDR3 runs to 15 residues. Trimming stripped 0 bases from V and 5 bases from J, with 14 bases between. CDR3 residues: CASSYSKLRVDEQYF. The CDR3 DNA follows: TGTGCCAGCAGTTACTCGAAACTCAGGGTGGACGAGCAGTACTTC.

The chain recombines TRBV28 with TRBJ2-7, with 9 bases lining up with TRBD1. This CDR3 region has 17 residues. The J segment lost 7 bases and the V segment lost 3 bases, leaving 16 bases of the junction unmatched. Germline loops: CDR1 MDHEN, CDR2 SYDVKM. CDR3 coding DNA: TGTGCCAGCAGTTTCGACCCCCGGACAGGGGATGTAGGGGAGCAGTACTTC. Protein sequence: CASSFDPRTGDVGEQYF. Drawing the rest from reference TRBV28 and TRBJ2-7, the complete variable domain is DVKVTQSSRYLVKRTGEKVFLECVQDMDHENMFWYRQDPGLGLRLIYFSYDVKMKEKGDIPEGYSVSREKKERFSLILESASTNQTSMYLCASSFDPRTGDVGEQYFGPGTRLTVT.

In this sample, this clonotype turned up a few times. The junction departs from the called germline gene at one end, perhaps through a read error. J is TRBJ2-3 and V is TRBV7-9; D is tentatively TRBD1 or TRBD2 (5 bases each). CDR1 and CDR2 (germline): SEHNR, FQNEAQ (reference sequence). The CDR3 is 17 residues long. The CDR3 reads CAGSSPSGRSTTDTQYF. CDR3 nucleotide sequence: TGTGCCGGCAGCTCTCCTTCGGGACGTAGTACCACAGATACGCAGTATTTT.

This clonotype was observed at least ten times. The genes are TRBV28 and TRBJ2-2, with D hard to call. Germline assignment: CDR1 MDHEN and CDR2 SYDVKM. CDR3 length: 13 amino acids. V lost 3 bases, J lost 3 bases, and 5 bases lay in between. The CDR3 region has the DNA TGTGCCAGCAGTTTGCCCGACACCGGGGAGCTGTTTTTT. Protein: CASSLPDTGELFF. Combining the CDR3 with reference TRBV28 and TRBJ2-2 gives the whole variable domain DVKVTQSSRYLVKRTGEKVFLECVQDMDHENMFWYRQDPGLGLRLIYFSYDVKMKEKGDIPEGYSVSREKKERFSLILESASTNQTSMYLCASSLPDTGELFFGEGSRLTVL.

This clonotype occurred a few times. In nucleotides, the CDR3 is TGTGCCAGCAGTTGGGGACAGGGAGTCCACGAGCAGTACTTC. Protein product: CASSWGQGVHEQYF. This chain connects TRBV27 to TRBJ2-7; 9 nucleotides match TRBD1. Germline V gene lookup returns CDR1 MNHEY and CDR2 SMNVEV (reference sequence). The CDR3 runs 14 residues. V shed 4 bases, J shed 5 bases, and the junction held 6 bases outside the gene matches.

A word on this clonotype: Since a much larger clone is just one base distant, this may be a read error. This chain uses TRBV9 with TRBJ1-1, with a tentative D call TRBD1 (5 bases). The germline gives CDR1 SGDLS, CDR2 YYNGEE. Trimming shortened V by 4 bases and J by 0 bases, and 10 bases separated the two germline ends. The CDR3 is made up of 14 amino acids. The DNA of the CDR3 is TGTGCCAGCAGCCCGACAGTGATGAACACTGAAGCTTTCTTT. This encodes CASSPTVMNTEAFF.

The rearrangement links TRBV9 to TRBJ2-3; the D gene is possibly TRBD2 (5 bases). This CDR3 comprises 15 residues. V was cut by 3 bases and J by 2 bases, with 13 bases left in between. CDR1 is SGDLS and CDR2 is YYNGEE in the germline V gene. CDR3 sequence reads: CASSEWGADTDTQYF. CDR3 DNA sequence: TGTGCCAGCAGCGAATGGGGAGCGGACACAGATACGCAGTATTTT.

In regard to this clonotype: Since a much larger clone is just one base distant, this may be a read error. The V gene is TRBV5-1, the J gene TRBJ1-2, with D maybe TRBD1 (6 bases). The CDR3 covers 14 residues. Per germline, CDR1 SGHRS and CDR2 YFSETQ. V shed 9 bases and J shed 6 bases, with 21 bases lying between them. CDR3 coding DNA: TGCGCCACTCAGCAGGGAGAGACAGGCGATGGCTACACCTTC. It codes for CATQQGETGDGYTF.

This clonotype has at least ten counts. V usage is TRBV27 and J usage is TRBJ2-1; weak D call: TRBD2 (6 bases). V was clipped by 0 bases and J by 2 bases, with 11 bases between them. CDR3 length: 16 amino acids. Germline V lookup: CDR1 MNHEY, CDR2 SMNVEV (reference sequence). CDR3 loop: CASSLSTGTPYNEQFF. The CDR3 DNA is TGTGCCAGCAGTTTATCCACCGGGACTCCCTACAATGAGCAGTTCTTC.

This clonotype was detected ten times or more. The V and J genes are TRBV30 and TRBJ1-1, with a possible D match to TRBD1 (5 bases). Trimming pared 4 bases from V and 1 base from J, leaving 10 bases between. CDR3 length: 13 residues. Germline CDR1 GTSNPN, CDR2 SVGIG (reference sequence). CDR3: CAWKSGPNTEAFF. The CDR3 bases are TGTGCCTGGAAGTCAGGGCCGAACACTGAAGCTTTCTTT. Based on the CDR3 plus reference TRBV30 and TRBJ1-1, the full variable domain is SQTIHQWPATLVQPVGSPLSLECTVEGTSNPNLYWYRQAAGRGLQLLFYSVGIGQISSEVPQNLSASRPQDRQFILSSKKLLLSDSGFYLCAWKSGPNTEAFFGQGTRLTVV.

The chain combines TRBV6-5 with TRBJ1-5; D remains ambiguous. The germline V gene encodes CDR1 MNHEY and CDR2 SVGAGI. The CDR3 runs to 13 residues. The V end was cut by 0 bases, the J end by 5 bases, with 5 bases between. As DNA, the CDR3 is TGTGCCAGCAGTTACTCGAATTATCAGCCCCAGCATTTT. Translating it yields CASSYSNYQPQHF.

This rearrangement joins TRBV11-2 to TRBJ1-4; 10 bases match TRBD1. The trim removed 5 bases at V and 15 bases at J, leaving 9 bases unmatched. This CDR3 comprises 13 residues. Germline V gene lookup returns CDR1 SGHAT and CDR2 FQNNGV. In nucleotides, the CDR3 is TGTGCCAGCAGCCCGACAGGGGGCGAAGGGTTGTTTTTT. Protein: CASSPTGGEGLFF.

This clonotype appeared a single time. This chain links TRBV6-2 or TRBV6-3 with TRBJ2-1; TRBD2 agrees at 11 bases. In germline, CDR1 is MNHEY, CDR2 SVGEGT. Trimming at V came to 5 bases and at J to 1 base, leaving 7 bases not matched to a gene. CDR3 length: 17 amino acids. The CDR3 here is CASSRPLAGGSYNEQFF. CDR3 in DNA: TGTGCCAGCAGTCGCCCCCTAGCGGGAGGATCCTACAATGAGCAGTTCTTC.

In this sample, this clonotype turned up many times. J is TRBJ2-7 and V is TRBV7-2, with D unclear. The CDR3 is made up of 13 amino acids. From germline, CDR1 is SGHTA and CDR2 FQGNSA. V lost 2 bases and J lost 2, with 7 bases in between. The CDR3 loop is CASSLPFTYEQYF. The CDR3 DNA follows: TGTGCCAGCAGCTTACCCTTCACCTACGAGCAGTACTTC.

This clonotype has ten or more counts. This chain uses TRBV7-2 with TRBJ2-1, with a possible D match to TRBD1 (6 bases). Between the trimmed V and J ends, which lost 11 bases and 7 bases, there was a span of 18 bases. The CDR3 has 13 residues. Per the germline V gene, CDR1 is SGHTA and CDR2 is FQGNSA. CDR3 in DNA: TGTGCCTCTGGGACACGAGTTGGAAATGAGCAGTTCTTC. Its protein product is CASGTRVGNEQFF.

Only a few counts were recorded for this clonotype. This chain connects TRBV28 to TRBJ1-3, with D perhaps TRBD1 (5 bases). The CDR3 covers 16 residues. The V and J ends lost 5 bases and 0 bases respectively, with 14 bases between them. Germline CDR1 and CDR2: MDHEN and SYDVKM. The CDR3 DNA reads TGTGCCAGCAGTGTAACCGGGACCGGCTCTGGAAACACCATATATTTT. Translated: CASSVTGTGSGNTIYF.

This chain links TRBV4-2 with TRBJ1-3, with a possible D match to TRBD1 (6 bases). The CDR3 loop spans 17 amino acids. V lost 0 bases, J lost 0 bases, and 12 bases lay in between. Germline CDR1 and CDR2: LGHNA and YNFKEQ. CDR3 sequence (DNA): TGTGCCAGCAGCCAAGATCGGACAGTTAACTCTGGAAACACCATATATTTT. Translated, it gives CASSQDRTVNSGNTIYF.

The V gene is TRBV29-1, the J gene TRBJ1-1; TRBD1 matches at 7 bases. The CDR3 has 13 residues. The V gene end was trimmed by 8 bases and the J gene end by 3 bases; junction bases not matched to a gene: 9. CDR1 and CDR2 (germline): SQVTM, ANQGSEA. CDR3 coding DNA: TGCAGCCTGGGAGGACAGGTCGACACTGAAGCTTTCTTT. Protein product: CSLGGQVDTEAFF.

At least ten counts were recorded for this clonotype. J is TRBJ1-5 and V is TRBV6-2 or TRBV6-3; a possible D gene is TRBD1 (6 bases). V was cut by 6 bases and J by 11 bases, with 32 bases left in between. From germline, CDR1 is MNHEY and CDR2 SVGEGT. The CDR3 length is 18 residues. The CDR3 loop reads CASSPGTLIQGATRSQHF. CDR3 nucleotide sequence: TGTGCCAGCAGCCCGGGGACGTTGATACAGGGAGCCACTAGGTCCCAGCATTTT.

This clonotype has a count of ten or more. The chain combines TRBV2 with TRBJ2-7; 7 bases agree with TRBD1. The CDR3 loop spans 15 amino acids. Germline CDR1 and CDR2: SNHLY and FYNNEI. V lost 1 base to trimming and J lost 0 bases; unmatched junction nucleotides: 3. The CDR3 sequence: CASSEVPGGSYEQYF. The CDR3 DNA sequence: TGTGCCAGCAGTGAAGTCCCAGGGGGCTCCTACGAGCAGTACTTC.

A word on this clonotype: Its ends do not fully match the called genes, so a read error is possible. The CDR3 nucleotides read TGTGCCAGCAGCTTAAGTGGTGGGACGAGCACCGGGGGGCTGTTTTTT. Its protein is CASSLSGGTSTGGLFF. The chain employs TRBV7-2 and TRBJ2-2; TRBD2 is a possible D gene (6 bases). Germline values: CDR1 SGHTA, CDR2 FQGNSA. CDR3 length equals 16 residues.